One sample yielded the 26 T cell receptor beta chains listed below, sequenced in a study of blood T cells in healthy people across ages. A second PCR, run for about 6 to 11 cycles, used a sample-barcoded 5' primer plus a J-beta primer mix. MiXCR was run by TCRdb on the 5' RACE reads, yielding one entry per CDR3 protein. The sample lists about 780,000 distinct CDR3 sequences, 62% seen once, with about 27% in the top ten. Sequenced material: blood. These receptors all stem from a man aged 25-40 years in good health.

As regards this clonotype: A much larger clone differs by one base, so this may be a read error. Written as DNA, the CDR3 is TGTGCCAGCAGTGATCATCTCGGAGAGACCCAGTACTTC. Its protein product is CASSDHLGETQYF. This chain links TRBV6-2 or TRBV6-3 with TRBJ2-5; no reliable D call. CDR3 size: 13 residues. Germline CDR1 and CDR2: MNHEY and SVGEGT. Trimming removed 5 bases at V and 4 bases at J, with 11 bases between.

In nucleotides, the CDR3 is TGTGCCAGCAGCCAAGAAGACCTACCCCGGTACTTC. Protein sequence: CASSQEDLPRYF. V and J are TRBV3-1 and TRBJ2-4; D is unresolved. The CDR3 totals 12 residues. Germline CDR1 and CDR2: LGHDT and YNNKEL (reference sequence). V dropped 0 bases and J dropped 15 bases, with 12 bases sitting between them.

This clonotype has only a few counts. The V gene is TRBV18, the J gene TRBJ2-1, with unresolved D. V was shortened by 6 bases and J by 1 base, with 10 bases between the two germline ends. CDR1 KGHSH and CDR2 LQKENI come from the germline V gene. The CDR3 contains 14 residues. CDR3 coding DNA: TGTGCCAGCTCTCCGTCTATGTCCTACAATGAGCAGTTCTTC. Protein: CASSPSMSYNEQFF.

CDR3 in DNA: TGTGCCAGCAGCCAAGAGGGGGAATATGGCTACACCTTC. Translated, it gives CASSQEGEYGYTF. The chain uses TRBV4-2 and TRBJ1-2, with D perhaps TRBD1 (5 bases). V was clipped by 0 bases and J by 5 bases, with 7 bases between them. There are 13 residues in the CDR3. Germline loops: CDR1 LGHNA, CDR2 YNFKEQ.

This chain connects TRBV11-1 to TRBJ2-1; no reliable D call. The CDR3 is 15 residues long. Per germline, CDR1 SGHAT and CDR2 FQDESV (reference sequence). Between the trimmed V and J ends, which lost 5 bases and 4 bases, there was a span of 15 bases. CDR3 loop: CASSPAGYGYNEQFF. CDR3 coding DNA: TGTGCCAGCAGCCCCGCCGGCTATGGGTACAATGAGCAGTTCTTC. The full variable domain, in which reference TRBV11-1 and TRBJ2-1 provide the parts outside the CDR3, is EAEVAQSPRYKITEKSQAVAFWCDPISGHATLYWYRQILGQGPELLVQFQDESVVDDSQLPKDRFSAERLKGVDSTLKIQPAELGDSAMYLCASSPAGYGYNEQFFGPGTRLTVL.

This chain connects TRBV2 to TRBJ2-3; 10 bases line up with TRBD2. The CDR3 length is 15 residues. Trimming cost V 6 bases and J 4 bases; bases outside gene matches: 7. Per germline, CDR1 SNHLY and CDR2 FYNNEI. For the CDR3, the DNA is TGTGCCAGCAGAGGCAGCGGGGGGGCCGCAGATACGCAGTATTTT. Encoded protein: CASRGSGGAADTQYF.

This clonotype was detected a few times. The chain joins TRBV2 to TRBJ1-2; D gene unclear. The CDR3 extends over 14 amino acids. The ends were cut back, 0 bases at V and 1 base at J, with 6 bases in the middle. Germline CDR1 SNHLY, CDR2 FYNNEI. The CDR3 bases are TGTGCCAGCAGTGAAGCGGGTGTTAACTATGGCTACACCTTC. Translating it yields CASSEAGVNYGYTF.

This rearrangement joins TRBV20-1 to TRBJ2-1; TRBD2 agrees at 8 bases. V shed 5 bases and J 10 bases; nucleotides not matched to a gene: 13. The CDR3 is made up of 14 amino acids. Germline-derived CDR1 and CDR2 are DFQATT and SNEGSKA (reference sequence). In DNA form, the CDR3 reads TGCAGTGCTGAAACTAGCGGCGGGGCCGTGGAGCAGTTCTTC. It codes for CSAETSGGAVEQFF.

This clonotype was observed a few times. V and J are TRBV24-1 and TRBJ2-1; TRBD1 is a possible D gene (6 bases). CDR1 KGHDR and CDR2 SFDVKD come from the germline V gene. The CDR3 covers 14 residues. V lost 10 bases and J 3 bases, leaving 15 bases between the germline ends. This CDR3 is CATSRQGSYNEQFF. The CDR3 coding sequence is TGTGCCACTTCGAGGCAGGGGAGCTACAATGAGCAGTTCTTC.

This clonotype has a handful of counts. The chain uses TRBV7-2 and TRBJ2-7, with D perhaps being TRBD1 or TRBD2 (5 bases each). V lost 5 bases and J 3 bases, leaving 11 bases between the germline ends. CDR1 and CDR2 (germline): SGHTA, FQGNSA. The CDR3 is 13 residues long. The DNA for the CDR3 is TGTGCCAGCAGCGTAGGGACCTTCTACGAGCAGTACTTC. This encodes CASSVGTFYEQYF.

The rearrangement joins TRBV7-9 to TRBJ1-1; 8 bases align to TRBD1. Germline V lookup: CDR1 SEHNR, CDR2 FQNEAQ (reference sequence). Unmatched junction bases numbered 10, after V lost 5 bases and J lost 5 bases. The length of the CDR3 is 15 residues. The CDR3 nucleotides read TGTGCCAGCAGCCCCAAAAGACAGGGGAAGACTGAAGCTTTCTTT. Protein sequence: CASSPKRQGKTEAFF.

CDR3 sequence: CASSPPGAEETQYF. CDR3 bases: TGTGCCAGCAGTCCGCCGGGGGCGGAGGAGACCCAGTACTTC. The chain couples TRBV3-1 to TRBJ2-5; D is possibly TRBD1 or TRBD2 (6 bases each). CDR3 length: 14 residues. In germline, CDR1 is LGHDT, CDR2 YNNKEL (reference sequence). The V end lost 6 bases, the J end lost 5 bases, and 16 bases lay between the germline ends.

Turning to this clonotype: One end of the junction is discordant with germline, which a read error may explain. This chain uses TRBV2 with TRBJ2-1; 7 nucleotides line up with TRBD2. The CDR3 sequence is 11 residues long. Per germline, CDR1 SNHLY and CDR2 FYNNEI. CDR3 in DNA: TGTGCCGGCAGTCTAGCGGTTGAGCAGTTCTTC. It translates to CAGSLAVEQFF.

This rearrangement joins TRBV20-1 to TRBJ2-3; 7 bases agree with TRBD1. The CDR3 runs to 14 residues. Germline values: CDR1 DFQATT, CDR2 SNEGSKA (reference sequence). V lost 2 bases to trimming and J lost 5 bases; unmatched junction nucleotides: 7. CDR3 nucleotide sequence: TGCAGTGCTAGATGGGGCAGGGGGTTAGATACGCAGTATTTT. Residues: CSARWGRGLDTQYF.

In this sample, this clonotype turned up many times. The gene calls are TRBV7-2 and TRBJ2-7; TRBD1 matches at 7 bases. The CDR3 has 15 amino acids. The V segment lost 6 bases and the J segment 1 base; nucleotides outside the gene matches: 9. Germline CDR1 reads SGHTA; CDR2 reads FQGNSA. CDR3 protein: CASSSSGTASYEQYF. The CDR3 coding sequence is TGTGCCAGCAGTTCCTCCGGGACAGCATCCTACGAGCAGTACTTC.

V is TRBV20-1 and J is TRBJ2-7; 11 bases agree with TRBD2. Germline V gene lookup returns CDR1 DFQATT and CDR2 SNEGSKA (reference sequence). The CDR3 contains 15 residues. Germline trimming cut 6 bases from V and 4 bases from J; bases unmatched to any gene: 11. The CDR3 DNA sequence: TGCAGTGCCCCCCCCTCGACTAGCGGGGTGTACGAGCAGTACTTC. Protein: CSAPPSTSGVYEQYF.

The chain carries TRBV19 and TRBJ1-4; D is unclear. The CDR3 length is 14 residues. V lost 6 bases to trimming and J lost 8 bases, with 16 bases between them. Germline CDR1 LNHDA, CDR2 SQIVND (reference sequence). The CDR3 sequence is CASRPGNLGEKLFF. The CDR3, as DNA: TGTGCCAGTAGACCGGGAAATTTAGGAGAAAAACTGTTTTTT.

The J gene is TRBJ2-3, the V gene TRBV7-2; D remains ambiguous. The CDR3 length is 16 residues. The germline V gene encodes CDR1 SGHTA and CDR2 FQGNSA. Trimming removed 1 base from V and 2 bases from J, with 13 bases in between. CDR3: CASSLGWPGSTDTQYF. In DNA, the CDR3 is TGTGCCAGCAGCTTAGGGTGGCCAGGCTCCACAGATACGCAGTATTTT.

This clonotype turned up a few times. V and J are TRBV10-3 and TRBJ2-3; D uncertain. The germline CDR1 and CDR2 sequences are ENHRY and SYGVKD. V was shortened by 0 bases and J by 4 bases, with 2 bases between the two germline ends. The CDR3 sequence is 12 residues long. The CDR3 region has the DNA TGTGCCATCAGTGAGTCCGCAGATACGCAGTATTTT. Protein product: CAISESADTQYF.

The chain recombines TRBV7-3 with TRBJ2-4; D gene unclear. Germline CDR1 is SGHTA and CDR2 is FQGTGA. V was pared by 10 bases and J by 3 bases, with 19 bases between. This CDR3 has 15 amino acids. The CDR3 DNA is TGTGCCACCCACCTCGGGCCCCACGACAAAAACATTCAGTACTTC. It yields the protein CATHLGPHDKNIQYF. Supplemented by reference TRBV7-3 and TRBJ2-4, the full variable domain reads GAGVSQTPSNKVTEKGKYVELRCDPISGHTALYWYRQSLGQGPEFLIYFQGTGAADDSGLPNDRFFAVRPEGSVSTLKIQRTERGDSAVYLCATHLGPHDKNIQYFGAGTRLSVL.

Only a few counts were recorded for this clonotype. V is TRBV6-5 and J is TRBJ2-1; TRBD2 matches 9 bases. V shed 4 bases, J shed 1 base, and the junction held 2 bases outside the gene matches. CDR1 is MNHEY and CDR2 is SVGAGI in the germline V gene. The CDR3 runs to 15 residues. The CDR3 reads CASSLAGVSYNEQFF. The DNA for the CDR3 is TGTGCCAGCAGTTTAGCGGGGGTTTCCTACAATGAGCAGTTCTTC.

The CDR3 DNA reads as TGCGCCAGCAGCCAGCTACAGGGTGGAGGGCTTTACGAGCAGTACTTC. This codes for CASSQLQGGGLYEQYF. The chain uses TRBV4-3 and TRBJ2-7, with D perhaps given as TRBD1 or TRBD2 (6 bases each). V was clipped by 3 bases and J by 4 bases, with 19 bases between them. The length of the CDR3 is 16 residues. CDR1 is LGHNA and CDR2 is YSLEER in the germline V gene.

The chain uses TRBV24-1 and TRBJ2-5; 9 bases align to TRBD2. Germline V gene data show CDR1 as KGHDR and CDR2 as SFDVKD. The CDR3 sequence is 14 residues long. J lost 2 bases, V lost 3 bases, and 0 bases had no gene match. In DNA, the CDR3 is TGTGCCACCAGTGATGCGGGGGGGCAAGAGACCCAGTACTTC. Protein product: CATSDAGGQETQYF.

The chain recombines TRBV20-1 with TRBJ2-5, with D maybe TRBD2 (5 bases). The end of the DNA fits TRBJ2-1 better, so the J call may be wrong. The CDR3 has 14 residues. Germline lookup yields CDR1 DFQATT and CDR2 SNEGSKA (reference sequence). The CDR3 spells CSARSGIDGETQFF. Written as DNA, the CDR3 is TGCAGTGCTCGATCGGGGATCGACGGGGAGACCCAGTTCTTC.

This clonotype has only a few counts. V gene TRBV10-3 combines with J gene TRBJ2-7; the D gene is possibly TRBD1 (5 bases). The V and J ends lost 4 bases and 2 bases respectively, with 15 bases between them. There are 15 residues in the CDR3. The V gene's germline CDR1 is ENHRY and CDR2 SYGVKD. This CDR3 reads CAISGGQAIPYEQYF. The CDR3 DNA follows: TGTGCCATCAGTGGGGGCCAGGCAATTCCCTACGAGCAGTACTTC.

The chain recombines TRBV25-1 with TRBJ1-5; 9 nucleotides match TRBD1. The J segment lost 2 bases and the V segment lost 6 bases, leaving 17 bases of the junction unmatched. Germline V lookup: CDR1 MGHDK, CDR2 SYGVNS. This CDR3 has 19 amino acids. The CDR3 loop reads CASRSPDRGEGSCNQPQHF. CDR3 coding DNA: TGTGCCAGCAGGTCTCCGGACAGGGGCGAGGGGAGTTGCAATCAGCCCCAGCATTTT.